These T cell receptor beta chains were read from a single sample in a study of CD8+ T cells in alopecia areata. Sequencing used immunoSEQ multiplex PCR; TCRdb keeps in-frame clones, though not all of them. The sample shows 130,000 to 150,000 clones, roughly 50% of them seen only once. Sequencing was carried out using CD4+ T cells sorted from blood. All receptors derive from a human donor with alopecia areata. Both conserved end residues are part of each CDR3. The D gene is left open where the match is weak. Expanded clones get a size class; other rows say once, few or many, or leave the size out.

TRBV7-2	TRBD2	TRBJ2-5	17	once	CASSFERLAGARETQYF	TGTGCCAGCAGCTTCGAACGACTAGCGGGAGCCCGAGAGACCCAGTACTTC
TRBV28	-	TRBJ2-5	14	-	CASSLRGIQETQYF	TGTGCCAGCAGTTTACGAGGAATCCAAGAGACCCAGTACTTC
TRBV27	-	TRBJ1-2	16	-	CASSILQGSGNYGYTF	TGTGCCAGCAGTATCTTACAGGGTTCGGGAAACTATGGCTACACCTTC
TRBV5-1	-	TRBJ2-1	16	-	CASSLERLRGQDEQFF	TGCGCCAGCAGCTTGGAACGTTTGCGGGGTCAGGATGAGCAGTTCTTC
TRBV7-2	-	TRBJ2-1	13	-	CASSFSRFNEQFF	TGTGCCAGCAGCTTTTCTAGGTTCAATGAGCAGTTCTTC
TRBV29-1	-	TRBJ2-1	14	few	CSVEDLRRRYEQFF	TGCAGCGTTGAAGATCTGAGGAGGAGGTATGAGCAGTTCTTC
TRBV5-1	TRBD2	TRBJ2-1	13	few	CASKIAGGNEQFF	TGCGCCAGCAAAATAGCGGGAGGCAATGAGCAGTTCTTC
TRBV30	-	TRBJ1-5	13	-	CAWTDRRSQPQHF	TGTGCCTGGACCGACAGAAGAAGTCAGCCCCAGCATTTT
TRBV29-1	-	TRBJ2-7	12	-	CSVQVLGYEQYF	TGCAGCGTACAGGTACTAGGGTACGAGCAGTACTTC
TRBV28	-	TRBJ2-7	14	few	CASSFGVPSYEQYF	TGTGCCAGCAGTTTTGGAGTTCCGTCCTACGAGCAGTACTTC
TRBV9	TRBD1	TRBJ2-4	14	-	CASSGDSFKNIQYF	TGTGCCAGCAGCGGGGACAGCTTCAAAAACATTCAGTACTTC
TRBV6-5	-	TRBJ1-2	14	few	CASSSRRPSLGYTF	TGTGCCAGCAGTTCTAGGCGACCCAGTCTTGGCTACACCTTC
TRBV27	TRBD2	TRBJ2-7	15	-	CASSFGSLAGNEQYF	TGTGCCAGCAGTTTTGGGTCCCTAGCGGGTAACGAGCAGTACTTC
TRBV27	-	TRBJ2-3	14	-	CASSFLGSTDTQYF	TGTGCCAGCAGTTTTTTGGGAAGCACAGATACGCAGTATTTT
TRBV6-1	-	TRBJ2-7	15	-	CASSPGDGFSYEQYF	TGTGCCAGCAGTCCAGGGGACGGATTCTCCTACGAGCAGTACTTC
TRBV29-1	TRBD2	TRBJ2-5	13	-	CSVSGTSEETQYF	TGCAGCGTTTCCGGGACTAGTGAAGAGACCCAGTACTTC
TRBV7-3	-	TRBJ2-3	13	once	CASRGTSTDTQYF	TGTGCCAGCAGGGGGACTAGCACAGATACGCAGTATTTT
TRBV7-8	TRBD2	TRBJ2-3	15	-	CASSSAGSWTDTQYF	TGTGCCAGCAGTTCAGCGGGGAGTTGGACAGATACGCAGTATTTT
TRBV6-5	TRBD1	TRBJ1-2	12	-	CASRRTGEGYTF	TGTGCCAGCAGAAGGACAGGGGAGGGCTACACCTTC
TRBV18	TRBD1	TRBJ2-7	15	-	CASSPPGQGTYEQYF	TGTGCCAGCTCACCACCGGGACAGGGGACCTACGAGCAGTACTTC
TRBV14	TRBD1	TRBJ2-7	16	-	CASSHAHRGQPYEQYF	TGTGCCAGCAGCCACGCGCACAGGGGCCAACCCTACGAGCAGTACTTC
TRBV7-9	-	TRBJ2-6	13	-	CASSLPGANVLTF	TGTGCCAGCAGCTTACCTGGGGCCAACGTCCTGACTTTC
TRBV30	-	TRBJ1-4	12	-	CACLARQWKLFF	TGTGCCTGTCTCGCCCGGCAGTGGAAACTGTTTTTT
TRBV6-5	-	TRBJ2-2	14	few	CASTKGTTGRELFF	TGTGCCAGCACCAAGGGCACAACCGGTCGGGAGCTGTTTTTT
TRBV7-8	-	TRBJ2-2	14	-	CASSLRGRNGELFF	TGTGCCAGCAGCTTGCGGGGGCGGAACGGGGAGCTGTTTTTT
TRBV5-6	TRBD2	TRBJ2-1	13	-	CASSLTSGNEQFF	TGTGCCAGCAGCTTGACTAGCGGCAATGAGCAGTTCTTC
TRBV27	-	TRBJ1-1	11	-	CASSRGSEAFF	TGTGCCAGCAGCCGGGGATCTGAAGCTTTCTTT
TRBV28	-	TRBJ2-6	14	-	CATTRGGGANVLTF	TGTGCCACGACACGGGGCGGTGGGGCCAACGTCCTGACTTTC
TRBV6-5	-	TRBJ2-7	13	-	CASTPGPYYEQYF	TGTGCCAGCACCCCGGGCCCTTACTACGAGCAGTACTTC
TRBV6-6	-	TRBJ1-5	13	few	CASSVQGNQPQHF	TGTGCCAGCAGTGTACAGGGTAATCAGCCCCAGCATTTT
TRBV6-5	-	TRBJ2-7	11	-	CASSDNYEQYF	TGTGCCAGCAGTGACAACTACGAGCAGTACTTC
TRBV5-4	-	TRBJ2-3	16	once	CASSPRRALETDTQYF	TGTGCCAGCAGCCCCCGGAGGGCCTTAGAGACAGATACGCAGTATTTT
TRBV2	TRBD1	TRBJ1-2	13	-	CASSFQGVYGYTF	TGTGCCAGCAGTTTCCAGGGGGTCTATGGCTACACCTTC
TRBV4-2	TRBD2	TRBJ2-5	17	-	CASSQDGLAGGQETQYF	TGTGCCAGCAGCCAAGATGGTCTAGCGGGAGGCCAAGAGACCCAGTACTTC
TRBV15	TRBD2	TRBJ2-1	15	-	CATSRDPSWREGQFF	TGTGCCACCAGCAGAGATCCGAGTTGGCGGGAGGGGCAGTTCTTC
TRBV27	-	TRBJ2-7	13	-	CASSLKDGYEQYF	TGTGCCAGCAGCCTAAAGGACGGATACGAGCAGTACTTC
TRBV15	-	TRBJ1-1	15	-	CATSMAVVVYSEAFF	TGTGCCACCAGCATGGCGGTGGTTGTATATTCTGAAGCTTTCTTT
TRBV9	-	TRBJ2-7	15	-	CASSVNPSPPYEQYF	TGTGCCAGCAGCGTTAACCCCTCTCCACCCTACGAGCAGTACTTC
TRBV29-1	-	TRBJ1-2	14	-	CSAEAGLGLSGYTF	TGCAGCGCCGAGGCGGGGTTGGGTTTGTCTGGCTACACCTTC
TRBV4-1	-	TRBJ2-1	20	-	CASSQLGLSGRLDHHNEQFF	TGCGCCAGCAGCCAATTGGGGCTGTCGGGCCGTTTGGATCACCACAATGAGCAGTTCTTC
TRBV30	-	TRBJ2-3	12	few	CAWSVLTDTQYF	TGTGCCTGGAGTGTACTGACAGATACGCAGTATTTT
TRBV9	-	TRBJ1-1	13	-	CASSEIGLPEAFF	TGTGCCAGCAGCGAGATTGGGCTCCCGGAAGCTTTCTTT